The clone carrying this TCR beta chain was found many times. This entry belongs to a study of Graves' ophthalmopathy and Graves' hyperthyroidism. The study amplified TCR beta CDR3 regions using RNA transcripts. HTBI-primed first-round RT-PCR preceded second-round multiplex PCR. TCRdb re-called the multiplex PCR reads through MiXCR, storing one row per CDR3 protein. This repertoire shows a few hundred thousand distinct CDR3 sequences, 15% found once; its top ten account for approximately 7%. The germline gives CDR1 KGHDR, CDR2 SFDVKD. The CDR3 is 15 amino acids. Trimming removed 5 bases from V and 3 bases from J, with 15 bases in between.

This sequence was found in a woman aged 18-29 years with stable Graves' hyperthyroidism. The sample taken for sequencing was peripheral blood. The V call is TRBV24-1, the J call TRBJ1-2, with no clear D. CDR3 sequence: CATSGSPRGDYGYTF. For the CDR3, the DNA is TGTGCCACCAGTGGTAGCCCACGCGGGGACTATGGCTACACCTTC.